The 4 T cell receptor beta chains below come from one sample, sequenced in a study of T cell changes during pregnancy in multiple sclerosis. Clones were read by immunoSEQ multiplex PCR, and TCRdb kept only the in-frame ones, dropping some. The top ten hold over 8.5% of the sample, which has some 29,000 clones, roughly nine tenths seen once. This sample comprised CD8+ T cells from peripheral blood mononuclear cells, obtained in the third trimester of pregnancy. Receptors were obtained from a female donor with multiple sclerosis, enrolled in a pregnancy study.

The chain is built from TRBV14 and TRBJ2-1; 10 nucleotides agree with TRBD1. CDR3 length equals 15 residues. Trimming took 8 bases from V and 8 from J; bases not matched to a gene: 12. CDR1 is SGHDN, CDR2 FVKESK, per germline. The CDR3 DNA is TGTGCCAGCGCCGAAACGGGACAGGGGTGGGATGAGCAGTTCTTC. Amino acids: CASAETGQGWDEQFF.

A few counts support this clone. This rearrangement joins TRBV30 to TRBJ1-1; D ambiguous. Looked up from germline, CDR1 is GTSNPN and CDR2 is SVGIG (reference sequence). CDR3 length equals 12 residues. The ends were cut back, 2 bases at V and 5 bases at J, with 9 bases in the middle. CDR3 amino acids: CAWSWGGTEAFF. The CDR3, as DNA: TGTGCCTGGAGTTGGGGAGGGACTGAAGCTTTCTTT. The full variable domain, in which reference TRBV30 and TRBJ1-1 provide the parts outside the CDR3, is SQTIHQWPATLVQPVGSPLSLECTVEGTSNPNLYWYRQAAGRGLQLLFYSVGIGQISSEVPQNLSASRPQDRQFILSSKKLLLSDSGFYLCAWSWGGTEAFFGQGTRLTVV.

The chain recombines TRBV5-1 with TRBJ2-1, with D maybe TRBD2 (6 bases). V was clipped by 1 base and J by 7 bases, with 12 bases between them. The CDR3 consists of 14 residues. Germline CDR1 is SGHRS and CDR2 is YFSETQ. This chain's CDR3 is CASSLWRDHNEQFF. CDR3 DNA: TGCGCCAGCAGCTTGTGGAGGGACCATAATGAGCAGTTCTTC.

This clone was counted a few times. This chain joins TRBV28 and TRBJ2-3, with 7 nucleotides matching TRBD2. The V gene's germline CDR1 is MDHEN and CDR2 SYDVKM. V lost 6 bases to trimming and J lost 4 bases; unmatched junction nucleotides: 13. This CDR3 has 16 amino acids. The CDR3, as DNA: TGTGCCAGCAGCGGGGCCCGGGCGGGAGATGCAGATACGCAGTATTTT. Translating gives CASSGARAGDADTQYF.